The present T cell receptor beta chain was sequenced within a study of T cell changes during pregnancy in multiple sclerosis. Sequencing was performed with immunoSEQ multiplex PCR; in TCRdb, only in-frame clones are kept and a portion is missing. The repertoire holds more than 25,000 clones, with roughly 87% as singletons. Germline V gene data show CDR1 as LGHNA and CDR2 as YNFKEQ. CDR3 length: 15 amino acids. With V trimmed by 5 bases and J by 3 bases, 2 bases remained unmatched. Sequences were derived from CD8+ T cells from peripheral blood mononuclear cells, sampled in the first trimester of pregnancy. The chain carries TRBV4-2 and TRBJ2-2; 11 bases line up with TRBD1. The receptor comes from a female donor with multiple sclerosis, enrolled in a pregnancy study. The CDR3 nucleotides are TGTGCCAGCAGCACGGGACAGGGGGACACCGGGGAGCTGTTTTTT. Translation gives CASSTGQGDTGELFF.